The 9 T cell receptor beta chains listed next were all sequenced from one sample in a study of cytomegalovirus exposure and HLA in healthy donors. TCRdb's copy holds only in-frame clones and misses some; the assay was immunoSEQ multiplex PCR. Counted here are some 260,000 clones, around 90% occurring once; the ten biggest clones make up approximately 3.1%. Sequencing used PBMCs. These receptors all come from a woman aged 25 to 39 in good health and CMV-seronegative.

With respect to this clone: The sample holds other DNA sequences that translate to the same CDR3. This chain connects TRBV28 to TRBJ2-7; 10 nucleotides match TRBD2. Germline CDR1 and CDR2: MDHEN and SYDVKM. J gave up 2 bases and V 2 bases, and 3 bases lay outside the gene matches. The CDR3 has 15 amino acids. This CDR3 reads CASSLGLAGAYEQYF. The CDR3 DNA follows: TGTGCCAGCAGTTTAGGGCTAGCGGGAGCCTACGAGCAGTACTTC.

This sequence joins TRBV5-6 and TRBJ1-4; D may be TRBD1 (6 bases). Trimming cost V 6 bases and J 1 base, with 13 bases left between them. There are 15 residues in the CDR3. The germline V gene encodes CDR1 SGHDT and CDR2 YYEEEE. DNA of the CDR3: TGTGCCAGCAACAGGGTGGGGGTAACTAATGAAAAACTGTTTTTT. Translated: CASNRVGVTNEKLFF.

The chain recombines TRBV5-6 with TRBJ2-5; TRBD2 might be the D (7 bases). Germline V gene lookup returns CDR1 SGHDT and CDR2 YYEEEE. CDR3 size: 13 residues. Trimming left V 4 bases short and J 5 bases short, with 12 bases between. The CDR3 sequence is CASSVRGAETQYF. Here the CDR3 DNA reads TGTGCCAGCAGCGTCCGGGGGGCCGAGACCCAGTACTTC.

Written as DNA, the CDR3 is TGTGCCAGCGCCCAAGTTTACGGGAGGGCCCGTTCGGAGAACGAGCAGTACTTC. Protein: CASAQVYGRARSENEQYF. The chain links TRBV28 to TRBJ2-7; 8 bases align to TRBD2. The CDR3 covers 18 residues. CDR1 and CDR2 from the germline V gene are MDHEN and SYDVKM. Trimming took 8 bases from V and 5 from J; bases not matched to a gene: 23.

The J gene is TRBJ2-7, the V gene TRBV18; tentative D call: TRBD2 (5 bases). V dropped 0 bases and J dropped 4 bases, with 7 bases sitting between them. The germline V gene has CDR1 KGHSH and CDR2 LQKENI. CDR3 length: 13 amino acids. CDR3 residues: CASSPPSVYEQYF. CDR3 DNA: TGTGCCAGCTCACCACCTAGCGTGTACGAGCAGTACTTC.

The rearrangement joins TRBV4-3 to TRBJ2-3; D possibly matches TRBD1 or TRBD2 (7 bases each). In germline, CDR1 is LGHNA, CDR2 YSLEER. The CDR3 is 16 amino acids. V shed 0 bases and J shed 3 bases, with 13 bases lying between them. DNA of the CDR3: TGCGCCAGCAGCCAAGACGGGCAGGGGGGGACAGATACGCAGTATTTT. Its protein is CASSQDGQGGTDTQYF.

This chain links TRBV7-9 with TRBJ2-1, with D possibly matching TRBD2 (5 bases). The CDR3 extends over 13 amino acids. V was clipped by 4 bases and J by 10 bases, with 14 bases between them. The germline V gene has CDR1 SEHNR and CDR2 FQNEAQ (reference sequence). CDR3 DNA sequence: TGTGCCAGCAGCTCATGGAGTCCGGGGGAGCAGTTCTTC. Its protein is CASSSWSPGEQFF.

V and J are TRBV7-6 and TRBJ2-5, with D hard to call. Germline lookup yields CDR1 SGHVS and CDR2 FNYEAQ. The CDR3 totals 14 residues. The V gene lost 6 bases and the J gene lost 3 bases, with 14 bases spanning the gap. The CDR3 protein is CASSPSSSKETQYF. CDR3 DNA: TGTGCCAGCAGTCCCTCCTCAAGTAAAGAGACCCAGTACTTC.

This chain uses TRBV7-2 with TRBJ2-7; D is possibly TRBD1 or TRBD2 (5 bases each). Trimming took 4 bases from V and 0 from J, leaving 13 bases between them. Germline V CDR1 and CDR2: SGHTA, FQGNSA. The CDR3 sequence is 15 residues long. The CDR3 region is CASSSLPGSSYEQYF. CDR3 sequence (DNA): TGTGCCAGCAGCTCGCTGCCAGGGAGCTCCTACGAGCAGTACTTC. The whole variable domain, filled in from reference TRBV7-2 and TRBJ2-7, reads GAGVSQSPSNKVTEKGKDVELRCDPISGHTALYWYRQSLGQGLEFLIYFQGNSAPDKSGLPSDRFSAERTGGSVSTLTIQRTQQEDSAVYLCASSSLPGSSYEQYFGPGTRLTVT.